These 30 T cell receptor beta chains originate from one sample sequenced in a study of cytomegalovirus exposure and HLA in healthy donors. TCRdb's copy holds only in-frame clones and misses some; the assay was immunoSEQ multiplex PCR. The repertoire holds about 360,000 clones, with about nine tenths as singletons. The specimen was PBMCs. Receptors originate from a woman under 30 in good health and CMV-seronegative.

The rearrangement joins TRBV6-1 to TRBJ2-5; 10 bases line up with TRBD1. The trim removed 7 bases at V and 6 bases at J, leaving 8 bases unmatched. From germline, CDR1 is MNHNS and CDR2 SASEGT. This CDR3 is 14 amino acids long. The CDR3 sequence is CASKPGTGAKTQYF. In DNA form, the CDR3 reads TGTGCCAGCAAACCAGGGACAGGGGCGAAGACCCAGTACTTC.

This chain links TRBV19 with TRBJ2-5, with TRBD2 matching 11 bases. Trimming took 5 bases from V and 5 from J; bases not matched to a gene: 10. This CDR3 comprises 16 residues. Germline V gene lookup returns CDR1 LNHDA and CDR2 SQIVND (reference sequence). In nucleotides, the CDR3 is TGTGCCAGTAGTGCTTATAGCGGGGGGGTCGGGGAGACCCAGTACTTC. Its translation is CASSAYSGGVGETQYF.

The chain joins TRBV6-5 to TRBJ1-5; 7 bases line up with TRBD1. The CDR3 consists of 15 residues. The germline V gene has CDR1 MNHEY and CDR2 SVGAGI. Germline trimming cut 4 bases from V and 4 bases from J; bases unmatched to any gene: 7. The CDR3 coding sequence is TGTGCCAGCAGTTCCAAGACAGGGTTGAATCAGCCCCAGCATTTT. Protein: CASSSKTGLNQPQHF.

This chain uses TRBV27 with TRBJ2-1, with D maybe TRBD2 (6 bases). Germline V gene lookup returns CDR1 MNHEY and CDR2 SMNVEV (reference sequence). The CDR3 has 14 amino acids. V lost 3 bases, J lost 7 bases, and 13 bases lay in between. The CDR3 DNA sequence: TGTGCCAGCAGTTTCGGCGGGGAACCGAATGAGCAGTTCTTC. It specifies CASSFGGEPNEQFF.

The chain joins TRBV6-5 to TRBJ2-1, with TRBD1 identical over 10 bases. The CDR3 is 14 amino acids. Germline V gene sequence: CDR1 MNHEY, CDR2 SVGAGI. J gave up 9 bases and V 6 bases, and 8 bases lay outside the gene matches. The CDR3 here is CASSPGTGVSEQFF. The CDR3 DNA reads as TGTGCCAGCAGCCCCGGGACAGGGGTTAGTGAGCAGTTCTTC.

This rearrangement joins TRBV30 to TRBJ1-1, with 7 bases matching TRBD1. Germline assignment: CDR1 GTSNPN and CDR2 SVGIG (reference sequence). The ends lost 0 bases at V and 7 bases at J; junction bases unmatched: 8. The CDR3 has 14 amino acids. CDR3 protein: CAWSVLDRVGEAFF. CDR3 nucleotides: TGTGCCTGGAGTGTACTCGACAGGGTGGGTGAAGCTTTCTTT.

V usage is TRBV9 and J usage is TRBJ2-5; perhaps TRBD1 as D (5 bases). V lost 0 bases and J 4 bases, leaving 13 bases between the germline ends. CDR3 size: 15 residues. CDR1 and CDR2 (germline): SGDLS, YYNGEE. CDR3 DNA sequence: TGTGCCAGCAGCGTAGGTCGGGTGGGGCCAGAGACCCAGTACTTC. Translating gives CASSVGRVGPETQYF.

The chain links TRBV6-6 to TRBJ1-2; TRBD1 matches at 7 bases. This CDR3 is built from 13 residues. V lost 5 bases, J lost 5 bases, and 5 bases stayed unmatched. Per the germline V gene, CDR1 is MNHNY and CDR2 is SVGAGI (reference sequence). CDR3 nucleotides: TGTGCCAGCAGTCTAACAGGGGATTATGGCTACACCTTC. This translates into CASSLTGDYGYTF.

This clone was counted once. The V gene is TRBV5-4, the J gene TRBJ2-3, with 8 bases matching TRBD2. Germline CDR1 SGHNT, CDR2 YYREEE (reference sequence). The CDR3 length is 14 residues. J gave up 4 bases and V 4 bases, and 5 bases lay outside the gene matches. The CDR3 is CASSPKREPDTQYF. DNA of the CDR3: TGTGCCAGCAGCCCCAAGCGGGAGCCAGATACGCAGTATTTT.

V gene TRBV28 combines with J gene TRBJ2-7; TRBD1 matches at 8 bases. The V gene's germline CDR1 is MDHEN and CDR2 SYDVKM. V trimming: 4 bases; J trimming: 5 bases; junction bases outside the gene matches: 1. This CDR3 is built from 12 residues. Here the CDR3 reads CASSSGGHEQYF. CDR3 nucleotides: TGTGCCAGCAGTTCAGGGGGCCACGAGCAGTACTTC.

The rearrangement joins TRBV10-2 to TRBJ1-2; 10 bases are shared with TRBD1. Germline V lookup: CDR1 WSHSY, CDR2 SAAADI. The CDR3 loop spans 13 amino acids. V shed 7 bases and J 6 bases; nucleotides not matched to a gene: 5. The CDR3 protein is CASTLDRGDGYTF. CDR3 coding DNA: TGCGCCAGCACCCTGGACAGGGGGGATGGCTACACCTTC.

This chain connects TRBV25-1 to TRBJ2-3, with 10 nucleotides matching TRBD2. Germline V gene sequence: CDR1 MGHDK, CDR2 SYGVNS. This CDR3 is built from 16 residues. The junction had 6 bases not matched to a gene; V was cut back by 2 bases and J by 4 bases. The CDR3 DNA reads TGTGCCAGCAGTGAACGAGCGGGGGGGCCCTCAGATACGCAGTATTTT. It yields the protein CASSERAGGPSDTQYF.

The CDR3 here is CASSFRVGGNQPQHF. The CDR3 DNA follows: TGTGCCAGCAGTTTTCGGGTTGGAGGCAATCAGCCCCAGCATTTT. The chain couples TRBV27 to TRBJ1-5; D call uncertain. Between the trimmed V and J ends, which lost 3 bases and 2 bases, there was a span of 11 bases. The CDR3 totals 15 residues. Germline V gene data show CDR1 as MNHEY and CDR2 as SMNVEV (reference sequence).

This clone has only a few counts. The V and J genes are TRBV18 and TRBJ1-1; weak D call: TRBD1 (5 bases). This CDR3 is 15 amino acids long. V was shortened by 3 bases and J by 2 bases, with 13 bases between the two germline ends. Germline V gives CDR1 KGHSH, CDR2 LQKENI. CDR3 loop: CASSPGRGGNTEAFF. The CDR3 DNA reads TGTGCCAGCTCACCGGGGAGGGGAGGTAACACTGAAGCTTTCTTT.

The V gene is TRBV19, the J gene TRBJ2-1; TRBD2 matches 10 bases. CDR3 length equals 17 residues. The germline gives CDR1 LNHDA, CDR2 SQIVND (reference sequence). V shed 1 base, J shed 4 bases, and the junction held 7 bases outside the gene matches. The DNA for the CDR3 is TGTGCCAGTAGTATAGCCTTAGCGGGAGGAGGTTACAATGAGCAGTTCTTC. It codes for CASSIALAGGGYNEQFF. The full variable domain, its missing parts supplied by reference TRBV19 and TRBJ2-1, is DGGITQSPKYLFRKEGQNVTLSCEQNLNHDAMYWYRQDPGQGLRLIYYSQIVNDFQKGDIAEGYSVSREKKESFPLTVTSAQKNPTAFYLCASSIALAGGGYNEQFFGPGTRLTVL.

The chain recombines TRBV28 with TRBJ2-2; tentatively, D is TRBD1 (5 bases). V lost 5 bases and J 6 bases, leaving 19 bases between the germline ends. The CDR3 loop spans 16 amino acids. The V gene's germline CDR1 is MDHEN and CDR2 SYDVKM. This CDR3 reads CASSPYWGPRAGELFF. In DNA, the CDR3 is TGTGCCAGCAGTCCCTATTGGGGCCCCCGCGCCGGGGAGCTGTTTTTT.

V gene TRBV28 combines with J gene TRBJ2-3, with D possibly TRBD1 on 6 matching bases. This CDR3 contains 15 residues. Between the trimmed V and J ends, which lost 4 bases and 1 base, there was a span of 12 bases. Germline lookup yields CDR1 MDHEN and CDR2 SYDVKM. The CDR3 region is CASSSRQERTDTQYF. For the CDR3, the DNA is TGTGCCAGCAGTTCCCGACAGGAACGCACAGATACGCAGTATTTT.

V usage is TRBV9 and J usage is TRBJ1-2, with TRBD1 as a possible D gene (6 bases). The germline CDR1 and CDR2 sequences are SGDLS and YYNGEE. The CDR3 covers 14 residues. Trimming removed 3 bases at V and 4 bases at J, with 13 bases between. The CDR3 DNA follows: TGTGCCAGCAGCGATCGGACAGCACTCTATGGCTACACCTTC. Translating it yields CASSDRTALYGYTF.

The chain carries TRBV28 and TRBJ2-7; TRBD1 matches at 8 bases. The germline V gene has CDR1 MDHEN and CDR2 SYDVKM. V lost 1 base and J lost 0; bases outside the gene matches: 11. CDR3 size: 18 residues. The CDR3 DNA reads as TGTGCCAGCAGTTTATATGGGATGGACAGGGCCCTCTCCTACGAGCAGTACTTC. Its translation: CASSLYGMDRALSYEQYF.

V and J are TRBV11-2 and TRBJ2-2; D unresolved. CDR1 and CDR2 (germline): SGHAT, FQNNGV. The CDR3 is 13 residues long. The V gene lost 2 bases and the J gene lost 5 bases, with 6 bases spanning the gap. The DNA for the CDR3 is TGTGCCAGCAGCTTACTAAATACCGGGGAGCTGTTTTTT. Translated, it gives CASSLLNTGELFF. The entire variable domain, with the rest obtained from reference TRBV11-2 and TRBJ2-2, is as follows: EAGVAQSPRYKIIEKRQSVAFWCNPISGHATLYWYQQILGQGPKLLIQFQNNGVVDDSQLPKDRFSAERLKGVDSTLKIQPAKLEDSAVYLCASSLLNTGELFFGEGSRLTVL.

This clone was counted once. The rearrangement uses TRBV28 and TRBJ2-7, with D perhaps TRBD2 (6 bases). The germline CDR1 and CDR2 sequences are MDHEN and SYDVKM. Trimming took off 6 bases at V and 0 bases at J, with 21 bases between the two ends. The CDR3 is 17 amino acids. In DNA, the CDR3 is TGTGCCAGCAGACCCGGGGGAGTACAGAGAAACTCCTACGAGCAGTACTTC. This codes for CASRPGGVQRNSYEQYF. Using reference TRBV28 and TRBJ2-7 for the parts outside the CDR3, the full variable domain is DVKVTQSSRYLVKRTGEKVFLECVQDMDHENMFWYRQDPGLGLRLIYFSYDVKMKEKGDIPEGYSVSREKKERFSLILESASTNQTSMYLCASRPGGVQRNSYEQYFGPGTRLTVT.

CDR3 sequence reads: CASSSVSFVGGVPRTDTQYF. The DNA for the CDR3 is TGCGCCAGCAGCTCCGTCTCTTTTGTAGGCGGGGTACCTCGCACAGATACGCAGTATTTT. The V call is TRBV5-1, the J call TRBJ2-3; possibly TRBD2 for D (6 bases). The germline V gene has CDR1 SGHRS and CDR2 YFSETQ. V was cut by 3 bases and J by 1 base, with 27 bases left in between. CDR3 length: 20 amino acids. Looking up the rest from reference TRBV5-1 and TRBJ2-3 gives the full variable domain: KAGVTQTPRYLIKTRGQQVTLSCSPISGHRSVSWYQQTPGQGLQFLFEYFSETQRNKGNFPGRFSGRQFSNSRSEMNVSTLELGDSALYLCASSSVSFVGGVPRTDTQYFGPGTRLTVL.

J is TRBJ1-6 and V is TRBV4-1, with D hard to call. CDR1 and CDR2 from the germline V gene are MGHRA and YSYEKL. The CDR3 is made up of 16 amino acids. The ends were cut back, 1 base at V and 5 bases at J, with 12 bases in the middle. The CDR3 protein is CASSQGYRGNNSPLHF. Written as DNA, the CDR3 is TGCGCCAGCAGCCAAGGGTATCGCGGGAATAATTCACCCCTCCACTTT.

Worth noting for this clone: This CDR3 is also generated by other DNA sequences in the sample. The chain joins TRBV9 to TRBJ1-5; D is possibly TRBD1 (5 bases). V was shortened by 3 bases and J by 4 bases, with 11 bases between the two germline ends. From germline, CDR1 is SGDLS and CDR2 YYNGEE. This CDR3 has 14 residues. The CDR3 here is CASSAGGGNQPQHF. For the CDR3, the DNA is TGTGCCAGCAGCGCTGGGGGGGGGAATCAGCCCCAGCATTTT.

A note on this clone: Other DNA sequences in this specimen translate into the identical CDR3. The rearrangement links TRBV19 to TRBJ1-4, with 7 bases lining up with TRBD1. V trimming: 3 bases; J trimming: 4 bases; junction bases outside the gene matches: 2. This CDR3 comprises 14 residues. CDR1 and CDR2 from the germline V gene are LNHDA and SQIVND (reference sequence). The CDR3 bases are TGTGCCAGTAGTATGAGACAGGGTAATGAAAAACTGTTTTTT. As protein: CASSMRQGNEKLFF. The entire variable domain, with the rest obtained from reference TRBV19 and TRBJ1-4, is as follows: DGGITQSPKYLFRKEGQNVTLSCEQNLNHDAMYWYRQDPGQGLRLIYYSQIVNDFQKGDIAEGYSVSREKKESFPLTVTSAQKNPTAFYLCASSMRQGNEKLFFGSGTQLSVL.

This clone was seen only a few times. The V and J genes are TRBV27 and TRBJ2-7; D possibly corresponds to TRBD2 (5 bases). CDR1 and CDR2 (germline): MNHEY, SMNVEV (reference sequence). V was shortened by 2 bases and J by 7 bases, with 12 bases between the two germline ends. CDR3 length: 13 residues. CDR3 sequence reads: CASSLGLTLEQYF. The CDR3, as DNA: TGTGCCAGCAGTTTAGGACTTACCCTGGAGCAGTACTTC.

The rearrangement uses TRBV2 and TRBJ2-4; D unresolved. V was clipped by 7 bases and J by 8 bases, with 12 bases between them. From germline, CDR1 is SNHLY and CDR2 FYNNEI. The CDR3 is made up of 12 amino acids. The CDR3 loop is CASIRGRDIQYF. DNA for the CDR3: TGTGCCAGCATAAGAGGAAGAGACATTCAGTACTTC.

This chain connects TRBV28 to TRBJ2-1, with TRBD2 as a possible D gene (6 bases). In germline, CDR1 is MDHEN, CDR2 SYDVKM. The V gene lost 5 bases and the J gene lost 0 bases, with 17 bases spanning the gap. The CDR3 has 17 residues. Here the CDR3 reads CASSVSFGLSSYNEQFF. The CDR3 DNA reads as TGTGCCAGCAGTGTGTCTTTTGGACTAAGCTCCTACAATGAGCAGTTCTTC. Based on the CDR3 plus reference TRBV28 and TRBJ2-1, the full variable domain is DVKVTQSSRYLVKRTGEKVFLECVQDMDHENMFWYRQDPGLGLRLIYFSYDVKMKEKGDIPEGYSVSREKKERFSLILESASTNQTSMYLCASSVSFGLSSYNEQFFGPGTRLTVL.

The gene calls are TRBV5-4 and TRBJ2-3; tentatively, D is TRBD2 (6 bases). The germline V gene has CDR1 SGHNT and CDR2 YYREEE (reference sequence). V lost 2 bases to trimming and J lost 3 bases, with 16 bases between them. There are 16 residues in the CDR3. In DNA form, the CDR3 reads TGTGCCAGCAGCTTCTGGTGGGCGGGGAAAACAGATACGCAGTATTTT. Protein sequence: CASSFWWAGKTDTQYF. Together with reference TRBV5-4 and TRBJ2-3, the CDR3 gives the full variable domain: ETGVTQSPTHLIKTRGQQVTLRCSSQSGHNTVSWYQQALGQGPQFIFQYYREEENGRGNFPPRFSGLQFPNYSSELNVNALELDDSALYLCASSFWWAGKTDTQYFGPGTRLTVL.

This chain connects TRBV5-1 to TRBJ2-7; possible D gene TRBD2, 5 bases. The V gene's germline CDR1 is SGHRS and CDR2 YFSETQ. The CDR3 has 13 amino acids. Trimming stripped 2 bases from V and 6 bases from J, with 12 bases between. The CDR3 region has the DNA TGCGCCAGCAGCTTTCCCTCCGGAGGCGAGCAGTACTTC. Translating gives CASSFPSGGEQYF.